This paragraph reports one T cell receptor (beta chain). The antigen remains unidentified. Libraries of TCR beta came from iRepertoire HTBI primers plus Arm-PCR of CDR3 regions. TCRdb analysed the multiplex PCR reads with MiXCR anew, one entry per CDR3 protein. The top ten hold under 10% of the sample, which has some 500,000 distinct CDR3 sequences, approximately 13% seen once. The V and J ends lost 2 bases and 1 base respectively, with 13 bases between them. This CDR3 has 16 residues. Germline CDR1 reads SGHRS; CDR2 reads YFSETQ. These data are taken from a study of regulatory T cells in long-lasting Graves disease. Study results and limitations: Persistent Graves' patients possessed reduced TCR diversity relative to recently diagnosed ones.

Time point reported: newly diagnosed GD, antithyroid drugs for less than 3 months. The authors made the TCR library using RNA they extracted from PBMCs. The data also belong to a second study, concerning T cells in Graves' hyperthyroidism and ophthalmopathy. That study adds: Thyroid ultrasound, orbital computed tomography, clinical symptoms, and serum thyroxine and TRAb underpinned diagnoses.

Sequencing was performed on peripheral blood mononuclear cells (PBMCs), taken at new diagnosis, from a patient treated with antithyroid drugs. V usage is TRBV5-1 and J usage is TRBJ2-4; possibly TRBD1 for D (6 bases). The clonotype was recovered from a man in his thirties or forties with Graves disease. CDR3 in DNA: TGCGCCAGCAGCTTCCAGGGGCGCGGTGCCAAAAACATTCAGTACTTC. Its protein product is CASSFQGRGAKNIQYF.